This record covers a single T cell receptor (beta chain). The data derive from a study of T cell responses to AZD1222 COVID-19 vaccine. Germline V lookup: CDR1 SGHAT, CDR2 FQNNGV. The CDR3 covers 15 residues. V was shortened by 3 bases and J by 5 bases, with 11 bases between the two germline ends. Only in-frame clones appear in the TCRdb table, and some are missing; sequencing was by immunoSEQ multiplex PCR. The sample consists of more than 150,000 clones, almost 95% of them appearing once. The sequence was collected from an adult in good health. Here the sequenced sample was peripheral blood, taken on day 0 of AZD1222 vaccination. J is TRBJ1-6 and V is TRBV11-2; possibly TRBD1 for D (6 bases). The DNA of the CDR3 is TGTGCCAGCAGCTTCTGGGGGCTAGATAATTCACCCCTCCACTTT. It yields the protein CASSFWGLDNSPLHF. The full variable domain, rest sourced from reference TRBV11-2 and TRBJ1-6, is EAGVAQSPRYKIIEKRQSVAFWCNPISGHATLYWYQQILGQGPKLLIQFQNNGVVDDSQLPKDRFSAERLKGVDSTLKIQPAKLEDSAVYLCASSFWGLDNSPLHFGNGTRLTVT.